This passage covers 25 T cell receptor beta chains from one sample sequenced in a study of T cells after yellow fever vaccination. TCRdb recomputed calls from the 5' RACE reads with MiXCR, one row per CDR3 protein. Here the sample spans about 32,000 distinct CDR3 sequences, less than 8.5% being singletons. The sequenced sample was PBMCs, either bulk or a sorted T-cell subset (CD4+, CD8+, memory, or dextramer-sorted; not recorded which), obtained on the day of the first yellow fever vaccination. The receptors come from a man aged 18-30 years who received the YFV17D yellow fever vaccine.

This clonotype was seen repeatedly, ten times or more. V usage is TRBV7-2 and J usage is TRBJ1-2; 9 bases line up with TRBD1. CDR3 size: 14 residues. Per germline, CDR1 SGHTA and CDR2 FQGNSA. After removal of 5 bases from V and 4 bases from J, the junction contained 5 bases not matched to a gene. In nucleotides, the CDR3 is TGTGCCAGCAGCCTTACAGGGGGCATCTATGGCTACACCTTC. Residues: CASSLTGGIYGYTF.

This clonotype was detected many times. CDR3 sequence: CASSLSDYHNEQFF. Here the CDR3 DNA reads TGTGCCAGCAGCTTGTCTGACTATCACAATGAGCAGTTCTTC. The gene calls are TRBV11-2 and TRBJ2-1; D is possibly TRBD2 (5 bases). Germline CDR1 is SGHAT and CDR2 is FQNNGV. Trimming took off 3 bases at V and 5 bases at J, with 11 bases between the two ends. The CDR3 spans 14 residues.

This clonotype was detected ten times or more. The chain joins TRBV2 to TRBJ1-5; D is undetermined. The CDR3 runs 15 residues. Germline CDR1 SNHLY, CDR2 FYNNEI. Trimming stripped 6 bases from V and 2 bases from J, with 14 bases between. CDR3 in amino acids: CASRLGMRGNQPQHF. In nucleotides, the CDR3 is TGTGCCAGCAGACTGGGGATGAGGGGCAATCAGCCCCAGCATTTT.

J is TRBJ2-2 and V is TRBV19, with D perhaps TRBD2 (5 bases). The germline V gene encodes CDR1 LNHDA and CDR2 SQIVND (reference sequence). The V end lost 4 bases, the J end lost 1 base, and 7 bases lay between the germline ends. The CDR3 has 14 amino acids. Here the CDR3 DNA reads TGTGCCAGTAGTACTAGCTTGAACACCGGGGAGCTGTTTTTT. Encoded protein: CASSTSLNTGELFF. Together with reference TRBV19 and TRBJ2-2, the CDR3 gives the full variable domain: DGGITQSPKYLFRKEGQNVTLSCEQNLNHDAMYWYRQDPGQGLRLIYYSQIVNDFQKGDIAEGYSVSREKKESFPLTVTSAQKNPTAFYLCASSTSLNTGELFFGEGSRLTVL.

This clonotype was recorded many times. The rearrangement uses TRBV25-1 and TRBJ2-5, with 7 bases that match TRBD2. The junction had 6 bases not matched to a gene; V was cut back by 1 base and J by 4 bases. This CDR3 has 15 residues. Germline assignment: CDR1 MGHDK and CDR2 SYGVNS. DNA of the CDR3: TGTGCCAGCAGTGAATTGGGGGGGGGACCAGAGACCCAGTACTTC. This encodes CASSELGGGPETQYF. The full variable domain, completed using reference TRBV25-1 and TRBJ2-5, is EADIYQTPRYLVIGTGKKITLECSQTMGHDKMYWYQQDPGMELHLIHYSYGVNSTEKGDLSSESTVSRIRTEHFPLTLESARPSHTSQYLCASSELGGGPETQYFGPGTRLLVL.

The CDR3 protein is CASSLRLAETQYF. The CDR3 nucleotides read TGCGCCAGCAGCTTGCGGCTAGCGGAGACCCAGTACTTC. The rearrangement links TRBV5-1 to TRBJ2-5; D is possibly TRBD2 (6 bases). Germline V lookup: CDR1 SGHRS, CDR2 YFSETQ. The V end lost 1 base, the J end lost 5 bases, and 9 bases lay between the germline ends. This CDR3 spans 13 amino acids.

This clonotype was detected a few times. V is TRBV5-1 and J is TRBJ2-1; maybe TRBD1 (6 bases). This CDR3 comprises 15 residues. Germline CDR1 reads SGHRS; CDR2 reads YFSETQ. V was trimmed by 0 bases and J by 7 bases, leaving 14 bases between them. As DNA, the CDR3 is TGCGCCAGCAGCTTGGAACCCCAGGGGCGGAATGAGCAGTTCTTC. It encodes CASSLEPQGRNEQFF.

The J gene is TRBJ2-1, the V gene TRBV5-1, with 14 bases that match TRBD2. Germline V gene lookup returns CDR1 SGHRS and CDR2 YFSETQ. This CDR3 has 20 amino acids. Unmatched junction bases numbered 8, after V lost 0 bases and J lost 0 bases. The CDR3 spells CASSLVLGTSGGFSYNEQFF. CDR3 nucleotides: TGCGCCAGCAGCTTGGTTCTCGGGACTAGCGGGGGTTTCTCCTACAATGAGCAGTTCTTC.

This clonotype showed up many times. The chain combines TRBV27 with TRBJ2-7; weak D call: TRBD2 (5 bases). V shed 1 base and J shed 5 bases, with 15 bases lying between them. The CDR3 extends over 15 amino acids. CDR1 and CDR2 (germline): MNHEY, SMNVEV (reference sequence). For the CDR3, the DNA is TGTGCCAGCAGTTTATACGCCCTAGCTGGGAACGAGCAGTACTTC. Translation: CASSLYALAGNEQYF.

By frequency in the sample, this clonotype is medium-sized. The V call is TRBV2, the J call TRBJ2-5; no clear D. The CDR3 is 12 residues long. With 6 bases removed from V and 1 base from J, the gap between germline ends came to 6 bases. Germline CDR1 and CDR2: SNHLY and FYNNEI. The CDR3 DNA sequence: TGTGCCAGCAGAAACGCCCAAGAGACCCAGTACTTC. Amino acid sequence: CASRNAQETQYF.

This clonotype was seen at least ten times. The CDR3 DNA follows: TGTGCCAGCAGCTCAACAGCGATGAACACTGAAGCTTTCTTT. It is translated as CASSSTAMNTEAFF. The J gene is TRBJ1-1, the V gene TRBV12-3 or TRBV12-4; D unresolved. The CDR3 consists of 14 residues. Trimming shortened V by 6 bases and J by 0 bases, and 11 bases separated the two germline ends.

This clonotype was seen at least ten times. The chain has TRBV5-1 and TRBJ2-1; 9 bases are a match to TRBD1. This CDR3 is 19 amino acids long. Germline CDR1 SGHRS, CDR2 YFSETQ. Trimming at V came to 0 bases and at J to 8 bases, leaving 18 bases not matched to a gene. CDR3 residues: CASSLDRGWRDRDGYEQFF. In DNA form, the CDR3 reads TGCGCCAGCAGCTTGGACCGAGGATGGAGGGACAGGGATGGCTATGAGCAGTTCTTC.

This clonotype was detected ten times or more. CDR3 loop: CATGTAGNTIYF. DNA for the CDR3: TGTGCCACAGGGACAGCAGGAAACACCATATATTTT. This rearrangement joins TRBV18 to TRBJ1-3; 7 bases are a match to TRBD1. This CDR3 has 12 residues. Looked up from germline, CDR1 is KGHSH and CDR2 is LQKENI. J gave up 4 bases and V 10 bases, and 4 bases lay outside the gene matches. Together with reference TRBV18 and TRBJ1-3, the CDR3 gives the full variable domain: NAGVMQNPRHLVRRRGQEARLRCSPMKGHSHVYWYRQLPEEGLKFMVYLQKENIIDESGMPKERFSAEFPKEGPSILRIQQVVRGDSAAYFCATGTAGNTIYFGEGSWLTVV.

This clonotype appeared many times. The CDR3 nucleotides are TGTGCCAGCAGTTTAGTGGTGGGTAGCAATCAGCCCCAGCATTTT. Its protein is CASSLVVGSNQPQHF. The chain links TRBV12-3 or TRBV12-4 to TRBJ1-5; no reliable D call. Trimming took 1 base from V and 0 from J, leaving 7 bases between them. CDR3 size: 15 residues.

This clonotype was recorded many times. The chain is built from TRBV12-3 or TRBV12-4 and TRBJ2-5; TRBD1 or TRBD2 may be the D gene (5 bases each). V was pared by 5 bases and J by 5 bases, with 15 bases between. The CDR3 length is 14 residues. The CDR3 DNA follows: TGTGCCAGCAGTCCCGGGACCTTATCGGAGACCCAGTACTTC. Translating gives CASSPGTLSETQYF.

This clonotype was found many times. The chain employs TRBV3-1 and TRBJ2-2; D is unresolved. V shed 4 bases and J shed 2 bases, with 5 bases lying between them. This CDR3 contains 13 residues. CDR1 LGHDT and CDR2 YNNKEL come from the germline V gene (reference sequence). The CDR3 DNA reads TGTGCCAGCAGCCTCGGAAACACCGGGGAGCTGTTTTTT. The encoded protein is CASSLGNTGELFF.

This clonotype was seen many times. DNA for the CDR3: TGTGCCAGCAGCTTACTGGGACTCCTGAGGAACACTGAAGCTTTCTTT. This encodes CASSLLGLLRNTEAFF. The chain employs TRBV7-2 and TRBJ1-1, with a possible D match to TRBD1 (5 bases). The V end lost 2 bases, the J end lost 1 base, and 14 bases lay between the germline ends. The length of the CDR3 is 16 residues. CDR1 is SGHTA and CDR2 is FQGNSA in the germline V gene. The variable domain in full, with the rest retrieved from reference TRBV7-2 and TRBJ1-1, is GAGVSQSPSNKVTEKGKDVELRCDPISGHTALYWYRQSLGQGLEFLIYFQGNSAPDKSGLPSDRFSAERTGGSVSTLTIQRTQQEDSAVYLCASSLLGLLRNTEAFFGQGTRLTVV.

This clonotype was observed many times. The rearrangement links TRBV24-1 to TRBJ1-1; TRBD1 matches at 7 bases. Germline V gene sequence: CDR1 KGHDR, CDR2 SFDVKD. Trimming took 7 bases from V and 3 from J; bases not matched to a gene: 7. This CDR3 is 14 amino acids long. CDR3 DNA: TGTGCCACCAGCTTGACAGGGAGGGACACTGAAGCTTTCTTT. Its translation: CATSLTGRDTEAFF.

This clonotype was seen repeatedly, ten times or more. The V call is TRBV5-6, the J call TRBJ2-1, with 8 bases that match TRBD2. V was pared by 0 bases and J by 6 bases, with 5 bases of the junction left unmatched. The CDR3 loop spans 15 amino acids. Germline V gene lookup returns CDR1 SGHDT and CDR2 YYEEEE. The chain's CDR3 is CASSLGGGLFNEQFF. In DNA form, the CDR3 reads TGTGCCAGCAGCTTGGGCGGGGGGCTATTCAATGAGCAGTTCTTC.

As concerns this clonotype: A much larger clone differs from this one at a single base, so this may be a read error. CDR3 sequence: CARSVGGNSPLHF. Here the CDR3 DNA reads TGTGCCAGAAGCGTCGGCGGGAATTCACCCCTCCACTTT. The chain uses TRBV9 and TRBJ1-6; unclear D gene. This CDR3 spans 13 amino acids. Germline V CDR1 and CDR2: SGDLS, YYNGEE. The full variable domain, rest sourced from reference TRBV9 and TRBJ1-6, is DSGVTQTPKHLITATGQRVTLRCSPRSGDLSVYWYQQSLDQGLQFLIQYYNGEERAKGNILERFSAQQFPDLHSELNLSSLELGDSALYFCARSVGGNSPLHFGNGTRLTVT.

At least ten counts were recorded for this clonotype. V is TRBV2 and J is TRBJ2-1; D is perhaps TRBD1 (6 bases). V was cut by 6 bases and J by 7 bases, with 13 bases left in between. The CDR3 runs 13 residues. Germline assignment: CDR1 SNHLY and CDR2 FYNNEI. The CDR3: CASSRGLGNEQFF. CDR3 sequence (DNA): TGTGCCAGCAGCAGGGGATTGGGGAATGAGCAGTTCTTC.

This clonotype appeared a few times. The chain carries TRBV19 and TRBJ1-1, with a weak D call TRBD1 (6 bases). The CDR3 extends over 13 amino acids. Germline V gene lookup returns CDR1 LNHDA and CDR2 SQIVND (reference sequence). V lost 7 bases and J lost 1, with 10 bases in between. The CDR3 coding sequence is TGTGCCAGTATCCCGGGACAGAACACTGAAGCTTTCTTT. It codes for CASIPGQNTEAFF.

On this clonotype: The conserved phenylalanine or tryptophan is not found at the CDR3 terminus, so this likely reflects a read error. The chain links TRBV9 to TRBJ1-6; 7 bases line up with TRBD1. CDR1 SGDLS and CDR2 YYNGEE come from the germline V gene. The CDR3 runs to 16 residues. CDR3 residues: CASSPRGGGLNSPLHS. Here the CDR3 DNA reads TGCGCCAGCAGCCCTCGAGGGGGCGGGTTAAATTCACCCCTCCACTCT.

The chain has TRBV7-2 and TRBJ2-7; 8 nucleotides agree with TRBD2. V was pared by 7 bases and J by 6 bases, with 5 bases of the junction left unmatched. In germline, CDR1 is SGHTA, CDR2 FQGNSA. The CDR3 length is 12 residues. The CDR3 coding sequence is TGTGCCAGCACCGTCGCGGGGGGCGAGCAGTACTTC. Encoded protein: CASTVAGGEQYF.

At least ten counts were recorded for this clonotype. The rearrangement links TRBV5-6 to TRBJ1-2; D call uncertain. CDR1 and CDR2 (germline): SGHDT, YYEEEE. V was pared by 0 bases and J by 4 bases, with 4 bases between. The CDR3 is 12 amino acids. The CDR3 loop is CASSLGAYGYTF. CDR3 nucleotide sequence: TGTGCCAGCAGCTTGGGGGCCTATGGCTACACCTTC.